This T cell receptor (beta chain) derives from a study of T cell clonotyping in hematopoietic cell transplantation. Study findings and constraints: Higher Inverse Simpson Index values in graft donor and pretransplant recipient predicted broader posttransplant TCR diversity. Pathologically expanded recipient clonotypes increased progressively from day 30 to day 180 as diversity fell.

Method: immunoSEQ multiplex PCR; TCRdb's copy keeps in-frame clones and lacks some. This table holds more than 7,000 clones, approximately 85% found once. With regard to this clone: The antigen remains undetermined.

The CDR3 runs to 14 residues. Trimming cost V 5 bases and J 0 bases, with 10 bases left between them. CDR1 is SGHTA, CDR2 FQGNSA, per germline. The chain combines TRBV7-2 with TRBJ1-2; D not certain. The clonotype was recovered from a female patient aged 30-39 years who had an allogeneic stem cell transplant, so the T cells may come from the graft donor. Some clones in this sample may be carry-over from other donors' samples. The sample here was PBMCs, taken 180 days after allogeneic stem cell transplant. The CDR3 DNA follows: TGTGCCAGCAGCCCCTCGGCGACTAACTATGGCTACACCTTC. Its translation: CASSPSATNYGYTF.